The following is a T cell receptor (beta chain) sequence with its context. This clone's antigen is unknown. One base away there is no much larger clone; base qualities are not given. The library was prepared using 5' RACE. The run used an Illumina HiSeq 2500. A second about 7 to 12 cycle PCR used a sample-barcoded 5' primer and a J-beta primer mix. A template-switch 5' adaptor carrying 12 random nucleotides introduced a unique molecular identifier onto each TCR beta cDNA molecule. Each sample yielded at least 3 million CDR3-containing paired-end reads. First-strand cDNA synthesis was performed from all RNA using the Mint cDNA synthesis kit, with priming by a TRBC-specific oligonucleotide. Following uracil-DNA glycosylase treatment, all cDNA underwent a first 18-cycle PCR with the universal primers M1SS and BC2_uni_R. On the authors' methods: Each sample was normalized by randomly selecting 1 million high-quality reads, each carrying a distinct molecular identifier. Instead of being binned into consensus sequences, reads that shared molecular identifiers were thrown out. CDR3 identification, clonotype clustering and error correction used MiTCR with a Q25 quality threshold and the strictest error-elimination algorithm. Lower-bound total TCR beta diversity was estimated with a nonparametric unseen species model using Euler transformation. Using fastp trimming at Q25 and MiXCR clonotype assembly, TCRdb reanalyzed the public sequencing data and kept in-frame beta chains. CDR3 protein duplicates are merged, each entry listing the most common genes and DNA. These V and J calls are TCRdb output, not the study's own analysis. The sample includes about 780,000 distinct CDR3 sequences, with around 24% observed a single time. The ten largest clones represent less than 3.5% of the sample.

The sample is drawn from a study of blood T cells in healthy people across ages (dated by TCRdb to about 2015). At the level of the whole study: In model experiments, template switching captured about one uniquely barcoded TCR beta cDNA molecule for every two T cells. Two additional independent replicas of 1 million unique cDNA reads from the same blood draw were analyzed for two donors (one aged 18 to 29 and one aged 80 or older). Donors were grouped into four age groups: young (average roughly 16 years), middle-aged (around 39), aged (about 60) and long-lived (82). Using deep sequencing normalized with unique cDNA molecular identifiers, the study measured how TCR beta repertoire diversity changes with age. Beyond this particular receptor, the publication reports: There was a strong correlation between observed TCR beta diversity and the percentage of naive T cells measured by flow cytometry. Because the CMV infection status of the donors was unknown, age-related changes in expanded clonotypes may potentially have been confounded. The long-lived group showed more naive CD4+ T cells, fewer expanded clones and increased TCR diversity than the aged group, suggesting age selection. Total diversity estimates from one million sequenced T cells were considered lower bounds and underestimates. Since profiling was done on bulk unsorted PBMCs, naive and antigen-experienced compartments could not be conclusively compared. As age increased, observed TCR beta diversity per million T cells dropped in a roughly linear way, and a significant reduction was already evident by age 40.

The V end loses 1 base and the J end loses 9 bases, and a stretch of 13 bases separates them. CDR1 and CDR2 (SGHTA, FQGNSA) derive from the germline V gene. The CDR3 spans 14 residues, from the cysteine through the phenylalanine. Kept here is only the CDR3 DNA, which spans 42 bases and is read in frame from base 1. Donors were under 40 systemically healthy Caucasian individuals from Russia aged roughly 6 to 100 years. Around 9.7 milliliters of peripheral blood were collected from each donor into EDTA-treated Vacutainer tubes. PBMCs were isolated by Ficoll-Paque density-gradient centrifugation, with at least 7 million obtained per sample. Total RNA, at least 6 micrograms per sample, was extracted from PBMCs with Trizol reagent. For every donor, an aliquot of PBMCs went through flow cytometry to measure the percentages of naive CD45RAhigh/CD27high T cells. These data are also associated with another study on T cells of mothers and their children. The second paper further reports: The donors were nine systemically healthy Caucasian individuals, made up of three mothers and their six children. cDNA synthesis used all of the extracted RNA, with about 1.5 ug of RNA in each 15 ul reaction. In the second PCR, sample barcodes and 2-4 random nucleotides were introduced via the M1S primer. Each mother yielded over 8.5 million TCR beta CDR3 reads and each child 2.5 million to 3 million reads. Thymic selection shapes the output of TCR recombination in a similar way in related and unrelated pairs, and inherited differences have a minor effect. Related mother-child pairs always showed normalized repertoire overlap that was slightly higher than in unrelated mother-child pairs, though the difference was never significant. Persistent microchimeric T cell clones were not detected, at a sensitivity of roughly 100 clones per million clonotypes. Deep NGS was used in the study to compare the TCR beta repertoires of mothers and children and to look for features that separate related mother-child pairs from unrelated individuals. Mothers averaged approximately 41 +/- 4 years of age and children averaged around 11 +/- 4 years. After adapters were ligated using NEBNext reagents, the libraries underwent 100+100 nt paired-end sequencing on an Illumina HiSeq 2000. To prevent cross-contamination, the mother and child libraries were prepared one month apart and sequenced in separate runs. Each donor had between roughly 450,000 and 2,300,000 distinct TCR beta clonotypes identified. Naive TCR beta clonotypes were estimated from low-frequency clonotypes matched to each donor's FACS-determined naive share, without sorting.

This clonotype was sampled from a boy aged 5-17 years in good health. The chain was built from TRBV7-2 and TRBJ2-1; the D segment could be TRBD2, given 5 matching bases. Sequencing was performed on blood. CDR3 loop: CASSLENLGGEQFF. The DNA sequence is TGTGCCAGCAGCTTAGAGAATCTAGGAGGTGAGCAGTTCTTC. The variable domain in full, with residues beyond the CDR3 obtained from the reference TRBV7-2 and TRBJ2-1 genes, is GAGVSQSPSNKVTEKGKDVELRCDPISGHTALYWYRQSLGQGLEFLIYFQGNSAPDKSGLPSDRFSAERTGGSVSTLTIQRTQQEDSAVYLCASSLENLGGEQFFGPGTRLTVL.